The entry below describes one T cell receptor (beta chain). Following RNA extraction, reverse transcription yielded cDNA that acted as the sequencing template. The data were produced by immunoSEQ multiplex PCR, yet TCRdb's version contains in-frame clones alone and is incomplete. The table shows roughly 130,000 clones, with 58% occurring only once. These data originate in a study of CD8+ T cells in alopecia areata. Germline-derived CDR1 and CDR2 are SNHLY and FYNNEI. The CDR3 extends over 15 amino acids. Trimming removed 5 bases from V and 1 base from J; junction bases left unmatched: 3. The TCR comes from a human donor with alopecia areata. The chain uses TRBV2 and TRBJ2-5; 11 bases align to TRBD2. Sequenced here: CD4+ T cells sorted from blood, sampled at week 0. CDR3 coding DNA: TGTGCCAGCAGTACCGGGACTAGCGGCCAAGAGACCCAGTACTTC. Translated: CASSTGTSGQETQYF.